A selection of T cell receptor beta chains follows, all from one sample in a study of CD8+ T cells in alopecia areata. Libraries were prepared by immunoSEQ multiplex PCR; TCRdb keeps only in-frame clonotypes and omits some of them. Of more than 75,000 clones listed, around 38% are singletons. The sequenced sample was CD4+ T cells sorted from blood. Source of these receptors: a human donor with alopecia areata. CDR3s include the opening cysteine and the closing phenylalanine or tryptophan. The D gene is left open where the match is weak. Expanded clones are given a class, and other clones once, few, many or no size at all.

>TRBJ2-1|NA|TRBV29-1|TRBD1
TGCAGCGGTGCCCGCGGGACAGGGCCCAATGAGCAGTTCTTC
CSGARGTGPNEQFF
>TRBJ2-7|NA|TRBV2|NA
TGTGCCAGCATGGAGGGACGGATGCCTTCCGAGCAGTACTTC
CASMEGRMPSEQYF
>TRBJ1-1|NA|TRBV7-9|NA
TGTGCCAGCAGCTTACGCGGAAGGAACACTGAAGCTTTCTTT
CASSLRGRNTEAFF
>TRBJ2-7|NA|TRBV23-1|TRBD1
TGCGCCAGCAGTCAATGGCGCGACAGGGTTTGGTACGAGCAGTACTTC
CASSQWRDRVWYEQYF
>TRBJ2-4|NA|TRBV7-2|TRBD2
TGTGCCAGCAGCCTGGGACTAGCGGGGCCCGGAAAAAACATTCAGTACTTC
CASSLGLAGPGKNIQYF
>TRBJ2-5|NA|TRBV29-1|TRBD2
TGCAGCGTTGGCTTGGTAGCGGGAGGTAAAAGAGAGACCCAGTACTTC
CSVGLVAGGKRETQYF
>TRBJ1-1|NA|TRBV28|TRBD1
TGTGCCAGCAGGGGGACAGAGTTGAACACTGAAGCTTTCTTT
CASRGTELNTEAFF
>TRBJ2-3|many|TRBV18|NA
TGTGCCAGCTCCCAATATATGAGCGGGAGCACAGATACGCAGTATTTT
CASSQYMSGSTDTQYF
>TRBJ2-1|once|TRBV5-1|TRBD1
TGCGCCAGCAGCTTCGAAAGGACAGGGGGCGGGAATGAGCAGTTCTTC
CASSFERTGGGNEQFF
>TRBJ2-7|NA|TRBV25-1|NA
TGTGCCAGCAGTGACCCACGTTCCGAGCAGTACTTC
CASSDPRSEQYF
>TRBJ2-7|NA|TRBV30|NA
TGTGCCTGGAGTTCCCTATCATACGAGCAGTACTTC
CAWSSLSYEQYF
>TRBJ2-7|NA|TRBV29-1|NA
TGCAGCGCTACAGGCTCCTACGAGCAGTACTTC
CSATGSYEQYF
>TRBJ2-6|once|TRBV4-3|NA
TGCGCCAGCAGCCAGGGACCAAACTCTGGGGCCAACGTCCTGACTTTC
CASSQGPNSGANVLTF
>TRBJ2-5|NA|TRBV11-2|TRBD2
TGTGCCAGCAGCTTAGGGGGACTAGGTGGGGAGACCCAGTACTTC
CASSLGGLGGETQYF
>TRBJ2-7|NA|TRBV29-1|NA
TGCAGCGGAGGCGACAGCTCCTACGAGCAGTACTTC
CSGGDSSYEQYF
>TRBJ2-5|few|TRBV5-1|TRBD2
TGCGCCAGCAGCGTTTTCAGGAGCGGGGTGGAGACCCAGTACTTC
CASSVFRSGVETQYF
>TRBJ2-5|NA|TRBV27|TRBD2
TGTGCCAGCAGTTCCTTGACTAGCGGGAGGGAGACCCAGTACTTC
CASSSLTSGRETQYF
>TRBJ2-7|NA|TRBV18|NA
TGTGCCAGCTCACTGGCCCCCTCTCCCTACGAGCAGTACTTC
CASSLAPSPYEQYF
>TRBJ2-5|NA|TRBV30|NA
TGTGCCTGGAGTCTCTCCCAAGAGACCCAGTACTTC
CAWSLSQETQYF
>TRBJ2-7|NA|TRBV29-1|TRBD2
TGCAGCGCAATAAAAGCCGGGACTAGCATCTACGAGCAGTACTTC
CSAIKAGTSIYEQYF
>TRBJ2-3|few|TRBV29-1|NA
TGCAGCGTCTTGACAGCCACATACACAGATACGCAGTATTTT
CSVLTATYTDTQYF
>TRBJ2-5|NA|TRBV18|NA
TGTGCCAGCTCCCCAATGGACGAGGGGGAGACCCAGTACTTC
CASSPMDEGETQYF
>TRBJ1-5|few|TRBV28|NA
TGTGCCACATACTTACCAGGCTATAGCAATCAGCCCCAGCATTTT
CATYLPGYSNQPQHF
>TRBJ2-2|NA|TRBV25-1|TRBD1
TGTGCCAGCAGTGAACCAGGGGGCGCGGCCGGGGAGCTGTTTTTT
CASSEPGGAAGELFF
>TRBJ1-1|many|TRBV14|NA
TGTGCCAGCACTGCGGACATGAACACTGAAGCTTTCTTT
CASTADMNTEAFF
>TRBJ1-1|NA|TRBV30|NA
TGTGCCTGGGCGGGACCCGCTGAAGCTTTCTTT
CAWAGPAEAFF
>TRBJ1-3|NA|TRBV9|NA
TGTGCCAGCAGCGTCTCAGGGAACACCATATATTTT
CASSVSGNTIYF
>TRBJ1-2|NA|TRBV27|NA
TGTGCCAGCAGTTTGCGGGCGGCTAACTATGGCTACACCTTC
CASSLRAANYGYTF
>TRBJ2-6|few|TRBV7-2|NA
TGTGCCAGCAGCTTTGGGGCTTTCTCTGGGGCCAACGTCCTGACTTTC
CASSFGAFSGANVLTF
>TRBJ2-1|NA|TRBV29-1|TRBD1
TGCAGCGTTGAGGTCGGGACAGGGTTGAATGAGCAGTTCTTC
CSVEVGTGLNEQFF
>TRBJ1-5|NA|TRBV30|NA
TGTGCCTGGAGTCCAGGGGTAAATCAGCCCCAGCATTTT
CAWSPGVNQPQHF
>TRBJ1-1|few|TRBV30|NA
TGTGCCTGGACCAGGACCATGAACACTGAAGCTTTCTTT
CAWTRTMNTEAFF
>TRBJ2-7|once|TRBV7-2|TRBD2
TGTGCCAGCAGCTTAGAGGCAGGGACTAAGGGCGAGCAGTACTTC
CASSLEAGTKGEQYF
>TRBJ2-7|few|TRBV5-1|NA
TGCGCCAGCAGCTTCAGTCCGTCCTACGAGCAGTACTTC
CASSFSPSYEQYF
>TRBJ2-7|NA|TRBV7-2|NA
TGTGCCAGCAGCTTCTCCGGGACCCGGATCTACGAGCAGTACTTC
CASSFSGTRIYEQYF
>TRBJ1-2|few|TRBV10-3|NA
TGTGCCATCAGTAGGGACTATGGCTACACCTTC
CAISRDYGYTF
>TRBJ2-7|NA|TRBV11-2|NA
TGTGCCAGCAGCTCGACTACATACTACGAGCAGTACTTC
CASSSTTYYEQYF
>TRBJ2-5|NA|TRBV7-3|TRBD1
TGTGCCAGCAGCTCCTCTCCCCGACAGGGCGGGGAGACCCAGTACTTC
CASSSSPRQGGETQYF
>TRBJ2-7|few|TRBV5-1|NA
TGCGCCAGCAGCTTTGGGGACTACGAGCAGTACTTC
CASSFGDYEQYF
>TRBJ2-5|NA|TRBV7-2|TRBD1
TGTGCCAGCAGCCCAATCGGGACAGATAGAGGAGAGACCCAGTACTTC
CASSPIGTDRGETQYF
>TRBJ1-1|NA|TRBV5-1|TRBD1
TGCGCCAGCAGCTCTGGACAGGCGGTTTCTGAAGCTTTCTTT
CASSSGQAVSEAFF
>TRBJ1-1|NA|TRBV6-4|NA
TGTGCCAGCAGTGACTCAAGCAGAAACTACCGGGAAGCTTTCTTT
CASSDSSRNYREAFF
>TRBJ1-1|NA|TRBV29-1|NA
TGCAGCGTTGGTAACCGACAGGACACTGAAGCTTTCTTT
CSVGNRQDTEAFF
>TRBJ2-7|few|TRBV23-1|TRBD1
TGCGCCAGCAGTCAATCCGGGACAGCGAGTGGTCCCACCTACGAGCAGTACTTC
CASSQSGTASGPTYEQYF
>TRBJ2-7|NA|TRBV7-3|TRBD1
TGTGCCAGCAGCTTAATCCCGGCCAGGGGGTGGTACGAGCAGTACTTC
CASSLIPARGWYEQYF
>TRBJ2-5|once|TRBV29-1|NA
TGCAGCGTTGAACTCGGGGTGCAGACCCAGTACTTC
CSVELGVQTQYF
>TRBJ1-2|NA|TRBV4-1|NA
TGCGCCAGCAGCCAAATACAGGGTAGGGAGGGCTACACCTTC
CASSQIQGREGYTF
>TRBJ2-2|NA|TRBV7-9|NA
TGTGCCAGCAGCTTAGATCTCACCGGGGAGCTGTTTTTT
CASSLDLTGELFF
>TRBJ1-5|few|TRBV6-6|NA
TGTGCCAGCAGTTACTCGAGTCGTCACAATCAGCCCCAGCATTTT
CASSYSSRHNQPQHF
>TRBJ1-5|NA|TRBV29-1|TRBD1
TGCAGCGCTAGGACAGGGGATAGCAATCAGCCCCAGCATTTT
CSARTGDSNQPQHF
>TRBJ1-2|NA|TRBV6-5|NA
TGTGCCAGCAGTTACGACAGGAACTATGGCTACACCTTC
CASSYDRNYGYTF
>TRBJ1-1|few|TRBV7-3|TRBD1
TGTGCCAGCAGCTTAACCCCGACCGAACGACAGGGGGCCACTGAAGCTTTCTTT
CASSLTPTERQGATEAFF